This T cell receptor (beta chain) was identified in a study of CD8 T cell repertoires and HIV-1 epitope variants. Overall study context: Twenty-five autologous and known Gag and Nef epitope variant peptides each stimulated T cells separately. Controls included no peptide, Ebola AY9 epitope, and a CMV, EBV, flu pool. Epitopes were three Gag families plus Nef HW9 and YT9.

The ends were cut back, 6 bases at V and 6 bases at J, with 16 bases in the middle. The germline V gene has CDR1 SNHLY and CDR2 FYNNEI. The CDR3 is 14 amino acids. Using immunoSEQ multiplex PCR, the repertoire was profiled, and TCRdb retains in-frame clones only, with some absent. The sample has 4,000 to 5,000 clones, about two thirds seen once. On this clone itself: Antigen specificity is unknown.

The gene calls are TRBV2 and TRBJ2-3, with a weak D call TRBD1 (6 bases). This TCR came from a male donor with HIV. The sequencing sample was made of cultured CD8+ T cells derived from PBMCs. The CDR3 DNA reads as TGTGCCAGCAGCTGGGGGCTGGGGACGGATACGCAGTATTTT. Translating gives CASSWGLGTDTQYF. Together with reference TRBV2 and TRBJ2-3, the CDR3 gives the full variable domain: EPEVTQTPSHQVTQMGQEVILRCVPISNHLYFYWYRQILGQKVEFLVSFYNNEISEKSEIFDDQFSVERPDGSNFTLKIRSTKLEDSAMYFCASSWGLGTDTQYFGPGTRLTVL.